This T cell receptor (beta chain) is drawn from a study of cytomegalovirus exposure and HLA in healthy donors. Study results and limitations: Within the data, a cluster of highly shared sequence variants was likely a sequencing artifact.

These donors, healthy bone marrow donors, were studied. Germline V gene lookup returns CDR1 ENHRY and CDR2 SYGVKD. V trimming: 6 bases; J trimming: 10 bases; junction bases outside the gene matches: 9. The CDR3 totals 13 residues. A remark on this clone: The antigen is unknown.

Both 60 Vbeta primers and 13 Jbeta primers went into the PCR. Produced via immunoSEQ multiplex PCR; TCRdb's table is partial and in-frame only. The table records some 190,000 clones, about 80% of them present only once. The source of this sequence is a woman aged 25 to 39 in good health and CMV-seronegative. V and J are TRBV10-3 and TRBJ2-4; 7 positions agree with TRBD1. Sequences were obtained from PBMCs. The CDR3 protein is CAISGRDSQIQYF. CDR3 DNA: TGTGCCATCAGCGGAAGGGACAGTCAAATTCAGTACTTC.